This entry is about one T cell receptor beta chain. The antigen is undetermined. These data belong to a study of cytomegalovirus exposure and HLA in healthy donors. Findings and limits, study-wide: Reports credit the classifier with highly specific, highly sensitive diagnosis of cytomegalovirus status. V- and J-gene trimming of TCR beta was linked (in a later analysis) to a missense DCLRE1C variant.

The CDR3 covers 11 residues. Germline lookup yields CDR1 MDHEN and CDR2 SYDVKM. The PCR made use of 60 Vbeta and 13 Jbeta primers. Generated by immunoSEQ multiplex PCR, the TCRdb table keeps only in-frame clones and is missing some. The table records more than 150,000 clones, approximately 82% of them present only once. This sequence originates from a woman between 35 and 50 years old in good health and CMV-seropositive. The chain has TRBV28 and TRBJ2-7; TRBD1 is a possible D gene (5 bases). The sample taken for sequencing was PBMCs. The CDR3 DNA is TGTGAGACAGATTTAACCTACGAGCAGTACTTC. Protein: CETDLTYEQYF.